This TCR beta chain was captured in a study of blood T cell repertoires in COVID-19 (dated by TCRdb to 2019 to 2021). About the investigation overall: Samples covering the acute and convalescent phases of COVID-19 were provided by collaborators in the United States, Italy and Spain. The material from the prospective study consisted of cDNA or gDNA derived from T cells, B-cell-depleted T cells, or PBMCs. The dataset comprised deeply sampled blood TCRbeta repertoires from subjects exposed to, actively infected with, or recovered from COVID-19. The repertoires were released in a freely available public database intended as a resource for research on the immune response to SARS-CoV-2. Samples were obtained from the ongoing ImmuneRACE study (first 160 participants) and from 1,000 to 1,500 subjects provided by 6 global collaborators. A de-identified subject ID, COVID-19 status, age in years and sex were almost always included in the sample metadata. HLA class I and class II types, where available, came from metadata supplied by the sample provider rather than from assay-based typing.

The collaborating institutions used their own protocols to collect whole blood in K2EDTA tubes. For TCRbeta analysis, collaborators shipped samples in one of three forms: frozen whole blood, isolated PBMCs, or DNA extracted from either of those sample types. This clone was observed a handful of times. The antigen this receptor binds is unknown. Base qualities are not at hand, and no much larger clone is one base apart. TCRbeta CDR3 regions were amplified from genomic DNA using the immunoSEQ Assay, a bias-controlled multiplex PCR. The authors' pipeline ran thus. Nucleated cell counts per sample were estimated from amplification of reference gene primers within the assay. To quantify the absolute abundance of each unique TCRbeta CDR3 rearrangement, sequence reads were collapsed and filtered. For each sample, productive Simpson clonality was calculated as the square root of Simpson's diversity index over productive rearrangements. In its TCRdb copy, this immuneACCESS table keeps in-frame sequences only and misses some clones. Where compared with another copy, unresolved V genes explain less than half of these, and the others have no known cause. V, J and clone size are taken as reported in that table, and D and trimming were inferred from the DNA itself. The sample table contains 65,000 or so clones; only one count was recorded for roughly 77% of them. The ten largest clones take up 15% of the sample.

What the work shows at the level of the full study, not this receptor alone: The quantity of clinical and demographic metadata differed by source and by participant and was supplied without curation.

The sample taken for sequencing was peripheral blood. The sequence derives from a man older than 75 with acute or convalescent COVID-19.

The CDR3 has the sequence CASSSGKSQGRYGYTF. The nucleotide sequence is TGTGCCAGCAGTTCAGGGAAATCACAGGGGAGATATGGCTACACCTTC. Here the chain combines TRBV27 and TRBJ1-2, with 7 bases in between that match TRBD1. CDR1 and CDR2, per the germline V gene (reference sequence), are MNHEY and SMNVEV. At the junction V is shortened by 4 bases and J by 5 bases; bases outside the gene matches: 13. The CDR3 numbers 16 residues from cysteine through phenylalanine. Just the 48-base CDR3 DNA is kept, in frame starting at base 1.